This T cell receptor (beta chain) originates from a study of shared clonotypes between healthy human individuals. This CDR3 contains 13 residues. The V and J ends lost 6 bases and 6 bases, in that order; junction bases with no gene match: 5. Looked up from germline, CDR1 is SNHLY and CDR2 is FYNNEI. The table lists this clone with a count of one. Antigen unknown. TCRdb's copy holds only in-frame clones and misses some; the assay was immunoSEQ multiplex PCR. The data hold roughly 640,000 clones, with around 74% observed a single time. Study-wide results and caveats: Researchers sampled blood only, noting tissue repertoires likely differ. Generally, naive subsets came out with larger estimated richness than memory subsets. Clonotypes shared by all four sorted-subset donors had higher generation probabilities than non-shared clonotypes. Shared clonotypes: about 4.6% naive CD4, roughly 3.5% naive CD8, roughly 2.4% memory CD4, under 0.5% memory CD8.

Specimen: memory CD4+ T cells sorted from blood. Stated subset: CD45RA-negative fraction. The rearrangement uses TRBV2 and TRBJ2-1; 7 bases line up with TRBD1. The origin of this receptor is a woman in her thirties in good health. In DNA form, the CDR3 reads TGTGCCAGCAGCCCCGGGACAGTCAATGAGCAGTTCTTC. Translating gives CASSPGTVNEQFF.